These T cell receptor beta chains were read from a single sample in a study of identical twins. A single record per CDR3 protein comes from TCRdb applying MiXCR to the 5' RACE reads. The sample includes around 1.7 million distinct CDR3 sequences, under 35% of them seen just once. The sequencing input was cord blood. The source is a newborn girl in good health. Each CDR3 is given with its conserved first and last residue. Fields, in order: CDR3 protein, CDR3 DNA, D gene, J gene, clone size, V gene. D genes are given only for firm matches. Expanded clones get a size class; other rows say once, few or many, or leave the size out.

CDR3 protein: CASSPNEGSSYNSPLHF
CDR3 DNA: TGTGCCAGCAGTCCGAACGAGGGGAGCTCCTATAATTCACCCCTCCACTTT
D gene: -
J gene: TRBJ1-6
clone size: -
V gene: TRBV28

CDR3 protein: CASSYWGESLGELFF
CDR3 DNA: TGTGCCAGCAGTTACTGGGGGGAGAGTCTCGGGGAGCTGTTTTTT
D gene: -
J gene: TRBJ2-2
clone size: -
V gene: TRBV6-5

CDR3 protein: CSASRPSGRGYDEQFF
CDR3 DNA: TGCAGTGCTAGTCGGCCTAGCGGGAGAGGTTACGATGAGCAGTTCTTC
D gene: TRBD2
J gene: TRBJ2-1
clone size: -
V gene: TRBV20-1

CDR3 protein: CSARLQQRGKGGYTF
CDR3 DNA: TGCAGTGCTAGATTGCAGCAGAGGGGGAAGGGCGGCTACACCTTC
D gene: -
J gene: TRBJ1-2
clone size: few
V gene: TRBV20-1

CDR3 protein: CSARVWGSNQPQHF
CDR3 DNA: TGCAGTGCTAGAGTGTGGGGGAGCAATCAGCCCCAGCATTTT
D gene: -
J gene: TRBJ1-5
clone size: few
V gene: TRBV20-1

CDR3 protein: CASSEYTAVSNYGYTF
CDR3 DNA: TGTGCCAGCAGTGAATATACAGCCGTATCTAACTATGGCTACACCTTC
D gene: -
J gene: TRBJ1-2
clone size: -
V gene: TRBV25-1

CDR3 protein: CASTSGTAYYEQYF
CDR3 DNA: TGTGCCAGTACCTCCGGGACAGCCTATTACGAGCAGTACTTC
D gene: TRBD1
J gene: TRBJ2-7
clone size: many
V gene: TRBV25-1

CDR3 protein: CSVDGRWGGEDTQYF
CDR3 DNA: TGCAGCGTTGATGGCCGTTGGGGAGGGGAAGATACGCAGTATTTT
D gene: TRBD2
J gene: TRBJ2-3
clone size: few
V gene: TRBV29-1

CDR3 protein: CSARAPGPYYGYTF
CDR3 DNA: TGCAGTGCTAGAGCCCCGGGTCCCTACTATGGCTACACCTTC
D gene: -
J gene: TRBJ1-2
clone size: once
V gene: TRBV20-1

CDR3 protein: CASSWGQGSPYEQYF
CDR3 DNA: TGTGCCAGCAGTTGGGGACAGGGATCCCCCTACGAGCAGTACTTC
D gene: TRBD1
J gene: TRBJ2-7
clone size: -
V gene: TRBV28